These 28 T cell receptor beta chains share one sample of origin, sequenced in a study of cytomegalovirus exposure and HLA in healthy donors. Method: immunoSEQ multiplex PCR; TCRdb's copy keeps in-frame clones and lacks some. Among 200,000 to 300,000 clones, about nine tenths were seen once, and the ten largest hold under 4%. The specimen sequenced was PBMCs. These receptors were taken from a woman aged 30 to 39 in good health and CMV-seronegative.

The CDR3 is CASSRTGTDTQYF. CDR3 in DNA: TGCGCCAGCAGCAGGACAGGCACAGATACGCAGTATTTT. The chain couples TRBV5-1 to TRBJ2-3; the D gene is possibly TRBD1 (6 bases). The germline V gene encodes CDR1 SGHRS and CDR2 YFSETQ. Trimming took off 4 bases at V and 1 base at J, with 7 bases between the two ends. The CDR3 has 13 amino acids.

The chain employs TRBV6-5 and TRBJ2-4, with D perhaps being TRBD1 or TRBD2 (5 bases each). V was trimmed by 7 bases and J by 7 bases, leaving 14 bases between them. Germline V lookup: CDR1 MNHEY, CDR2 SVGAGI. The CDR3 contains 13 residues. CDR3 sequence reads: CASMTRGRNIQYF. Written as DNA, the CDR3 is TGTGCCAGCATGACGAGGGGTCGGAACATTCAGTACTTC.

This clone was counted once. As DNA, the CDR3 is TGTGCCAGCAGGCCAAACAGGGATAACTATGGCTACACCTTC. This gives the protein CASRPNRDNYGYTF. The chain couples TRBV27 to TRBJ1-2, with a weak D call TRBD1 (6 bases). The germline V and J ends were trimmed by 6 bases and 1 base, with 12 bases remaining between them. Germline V CDR1 and CDR2: MNHEY, SMNVEV (reference sequence). The length of the CDR3 is 14 residues.

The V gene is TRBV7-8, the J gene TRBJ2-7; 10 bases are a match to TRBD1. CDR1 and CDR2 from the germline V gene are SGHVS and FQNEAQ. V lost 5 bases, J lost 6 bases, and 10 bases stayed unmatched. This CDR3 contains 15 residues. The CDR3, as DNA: TGTGCCAGCAGCCGCGAGGGACAGGGGATCATCGAGCAGTACTTC. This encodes CASSREGQGIIEQYF. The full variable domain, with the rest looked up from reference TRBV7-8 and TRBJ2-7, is GAGVSQSPRYKVAKRGQDVALRCDPISGHVSLFWYQQALGQGPEFLTYFQNEAQLDKSGLPSDRFFAERPEGSVSTLKIQRTQQEDSAVYLCASSREGQGIIEQYFGPGTRLTVT.

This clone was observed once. The CDR3 here is CASSLSSTAGDTQYF. In nucleotides, the CDR3 is TGTGCCAGCAGCCTATCCTCGACAGCAGGTGATACGCAGTATTTT. The chain is built from TRBV6-4 and TRBJ2-3; tentatively, D is TRBD1 (5 bases). This CDR3 comprises 15 residues. Germline CDR1 MRHNA, CDR2 SNTAGT. Trimming took 6 bases from V and 6 from J, leaving 19 bases between them.

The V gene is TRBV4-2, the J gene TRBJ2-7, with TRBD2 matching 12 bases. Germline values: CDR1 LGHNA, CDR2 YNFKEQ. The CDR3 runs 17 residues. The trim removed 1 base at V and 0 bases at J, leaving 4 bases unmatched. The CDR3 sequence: CASSQASGRGISYEQYF. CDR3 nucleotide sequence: TGTGCCAGCAGCCAAGCTAGCGGGAGGGGCATCTCCTACGAGCAGTACTTC.

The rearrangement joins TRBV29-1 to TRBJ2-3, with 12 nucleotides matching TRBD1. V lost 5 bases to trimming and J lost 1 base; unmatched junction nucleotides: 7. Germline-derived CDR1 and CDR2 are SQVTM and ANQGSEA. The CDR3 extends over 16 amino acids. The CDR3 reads CSVTGTGGRGTDTQYF. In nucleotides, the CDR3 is TGCAGCGTTACCGGGACAGGGGGCAGGGGCACAGATACGCAGTATTTT.

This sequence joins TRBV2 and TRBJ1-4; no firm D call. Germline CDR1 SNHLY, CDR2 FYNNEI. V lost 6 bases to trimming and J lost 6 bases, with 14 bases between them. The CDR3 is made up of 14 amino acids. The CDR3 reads CASRDLKTHEKLFF. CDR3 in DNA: TGTGCCAGCAGGGACCTAAAAACGCATGAAAAACTGTTTTTT. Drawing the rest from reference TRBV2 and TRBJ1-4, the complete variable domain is EPEVTQTPSHQVTQMGQEVILRCVPISNHLYFYWYRQILGQKVEFLVSFYNNEISEKSEIFDDQFSVERPDGSNFTLKIRSTKLEDSAMYFCASRDLKTHEKLFFGSGTQLSVL.

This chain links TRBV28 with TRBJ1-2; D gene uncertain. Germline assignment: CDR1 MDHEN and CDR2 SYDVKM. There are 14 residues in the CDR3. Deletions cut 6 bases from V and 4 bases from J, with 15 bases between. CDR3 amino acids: CASRTLMGSYGYTF. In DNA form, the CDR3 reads TGTGCCAGCAGAACACTTATGGGGAGCTATGGCTACACCTTC.

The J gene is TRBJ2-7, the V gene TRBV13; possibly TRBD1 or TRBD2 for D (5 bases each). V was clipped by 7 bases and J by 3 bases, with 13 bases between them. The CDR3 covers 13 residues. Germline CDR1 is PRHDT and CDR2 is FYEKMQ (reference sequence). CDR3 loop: CASTGPNSYEQYF. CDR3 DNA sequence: TGTGCCAGCACGGGGCCTAATAGCTACGAGCAGTACTTC.

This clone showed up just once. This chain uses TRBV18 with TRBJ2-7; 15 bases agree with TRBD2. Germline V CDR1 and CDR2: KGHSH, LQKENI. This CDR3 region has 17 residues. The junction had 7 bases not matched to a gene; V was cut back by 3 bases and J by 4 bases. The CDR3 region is CASSPTSGLAGGYEQYF. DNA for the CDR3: TGTGCCAGCTCACCTACCTCGGGACTAGCGGGAGGATACGAGCAGTACTTC.

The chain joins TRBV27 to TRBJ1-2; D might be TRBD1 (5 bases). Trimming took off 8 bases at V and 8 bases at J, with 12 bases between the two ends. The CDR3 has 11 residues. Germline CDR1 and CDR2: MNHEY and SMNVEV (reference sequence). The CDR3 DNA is TGTGCCAGCGGTGTACAGGTCGGCTACACCTTC. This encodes CASGVQVGYTF.

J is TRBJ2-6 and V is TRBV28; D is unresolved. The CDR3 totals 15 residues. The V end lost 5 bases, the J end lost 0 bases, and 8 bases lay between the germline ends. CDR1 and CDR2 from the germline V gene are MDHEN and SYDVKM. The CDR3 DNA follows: TGTGCCAGCAGTCGTAGGGACTCTGGGGCCAACGTCCTGACTTTC. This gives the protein CASSRRDSGANVLTF.

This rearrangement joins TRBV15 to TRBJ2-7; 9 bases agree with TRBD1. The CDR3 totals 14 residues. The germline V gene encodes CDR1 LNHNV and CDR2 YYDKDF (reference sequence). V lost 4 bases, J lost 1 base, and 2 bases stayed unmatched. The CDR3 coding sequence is TGTGCCACCAGCAAAGGGACAGGGTCCTACGAGCAGTACTTC. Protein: CATSKGTGSYEQYF.

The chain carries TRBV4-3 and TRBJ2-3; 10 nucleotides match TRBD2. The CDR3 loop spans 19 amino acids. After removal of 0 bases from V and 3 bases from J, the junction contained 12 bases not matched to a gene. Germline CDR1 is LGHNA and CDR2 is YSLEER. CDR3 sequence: CASSQDRMLAGVFTDTQYF. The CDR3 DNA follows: TGCGCCAGCAGCCAAGATCGCATGCTAGCGGGAGTGTTTACAGATACGCAGTATTTT.

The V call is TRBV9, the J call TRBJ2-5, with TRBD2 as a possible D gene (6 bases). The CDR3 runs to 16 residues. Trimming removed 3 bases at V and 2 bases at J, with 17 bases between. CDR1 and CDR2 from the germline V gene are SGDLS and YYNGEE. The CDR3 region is CASSASGLWRQETQYF. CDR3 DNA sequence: TGTGCCAGCAGCGCGTCGGGACTCTGGAGGCAAGAGACCCAGTACTTC.

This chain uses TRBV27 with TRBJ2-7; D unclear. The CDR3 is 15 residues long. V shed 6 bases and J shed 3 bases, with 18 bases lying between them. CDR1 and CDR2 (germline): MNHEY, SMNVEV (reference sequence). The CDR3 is CASRVSQATYYEQYF. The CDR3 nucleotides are TGTGCCAGCAGGGTATCGCAGGCCACATACTACGAGCAGTACTTC.

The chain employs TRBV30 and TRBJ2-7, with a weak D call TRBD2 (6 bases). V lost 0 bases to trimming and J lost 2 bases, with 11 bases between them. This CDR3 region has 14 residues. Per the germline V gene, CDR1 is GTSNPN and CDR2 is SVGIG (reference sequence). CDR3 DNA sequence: TGTGCCTGGAGTGTGGGGACTTCGGCCTACGAGCAGTACTTC. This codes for CAWSVGTSAYEQYF.

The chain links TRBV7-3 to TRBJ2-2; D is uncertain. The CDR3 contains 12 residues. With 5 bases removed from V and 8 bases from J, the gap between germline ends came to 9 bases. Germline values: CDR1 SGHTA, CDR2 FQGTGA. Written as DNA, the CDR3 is TGTGCCAGCAGCCAAGTAGGGGGGGAGCTGTTTTTT. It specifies CASSQVGGELFF.

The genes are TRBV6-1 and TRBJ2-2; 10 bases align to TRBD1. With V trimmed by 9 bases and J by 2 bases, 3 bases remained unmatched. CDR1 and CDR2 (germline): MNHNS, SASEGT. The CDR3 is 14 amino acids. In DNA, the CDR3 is TGTGCCAGTGACAGGGGGCTAAACACCGGGGAGCTGTTTTTT. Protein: CASDRGLNTGELFF.

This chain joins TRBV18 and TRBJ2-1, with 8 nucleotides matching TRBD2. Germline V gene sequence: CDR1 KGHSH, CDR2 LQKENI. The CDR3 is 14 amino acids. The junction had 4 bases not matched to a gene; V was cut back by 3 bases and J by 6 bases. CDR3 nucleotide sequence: TGTGCCAGCTCACCCAAGCGGGAGACCAATGAGCAGTTCTTC. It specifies CASSPKRETNEQFF.

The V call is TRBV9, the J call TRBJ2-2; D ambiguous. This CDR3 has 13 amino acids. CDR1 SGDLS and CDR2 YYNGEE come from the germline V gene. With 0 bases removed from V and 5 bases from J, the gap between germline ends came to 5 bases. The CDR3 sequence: CASSVEETGELFF. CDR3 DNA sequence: TGTGCCAGCAGCGTAGAGGAAACCGGGGAGCTGTTTTTT.

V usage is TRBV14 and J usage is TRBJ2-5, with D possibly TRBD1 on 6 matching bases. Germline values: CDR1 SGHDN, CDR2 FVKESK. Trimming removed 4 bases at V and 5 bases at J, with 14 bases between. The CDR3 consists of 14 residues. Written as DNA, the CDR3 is TGTGCCAGCAGCCGGAGAGGGGGACCTGAGACCCAGTACTTC. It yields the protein CASSRRGGPETQYF.

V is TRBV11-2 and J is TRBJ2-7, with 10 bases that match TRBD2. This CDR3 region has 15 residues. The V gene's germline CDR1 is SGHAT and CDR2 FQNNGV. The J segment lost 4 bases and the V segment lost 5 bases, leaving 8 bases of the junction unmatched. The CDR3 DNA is TGTGCCAGCAGCACCCGGACTAGCGGAGATTACGAGCAGTACTTC. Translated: CASSTRTSGDYEQYF.

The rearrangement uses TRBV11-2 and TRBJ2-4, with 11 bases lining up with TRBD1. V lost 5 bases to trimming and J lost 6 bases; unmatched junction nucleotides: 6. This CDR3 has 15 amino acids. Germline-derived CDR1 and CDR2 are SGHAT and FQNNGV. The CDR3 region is CASSGRTGGGNIQYF. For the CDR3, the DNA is TGTGCCAGCAGCGGGCGGACAGGGGGCGGAAACATTCAGTACTTC.

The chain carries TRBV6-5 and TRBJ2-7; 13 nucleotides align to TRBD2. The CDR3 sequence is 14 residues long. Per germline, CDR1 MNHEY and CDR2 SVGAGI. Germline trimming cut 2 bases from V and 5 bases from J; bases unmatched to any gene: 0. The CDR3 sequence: CASSYGTSGDEQYF. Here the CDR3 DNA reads TGTGCCAGCAGTTACGGGACTAGCGGGGACGAGCAGTACTTC.

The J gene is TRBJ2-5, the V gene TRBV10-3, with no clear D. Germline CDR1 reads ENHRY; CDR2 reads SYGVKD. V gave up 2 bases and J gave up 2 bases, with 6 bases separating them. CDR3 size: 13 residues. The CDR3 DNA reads TGTGCCATCAGTGAGACTAATCAAGAGACCCAGTACTTC. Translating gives CAISETNQETQYF.

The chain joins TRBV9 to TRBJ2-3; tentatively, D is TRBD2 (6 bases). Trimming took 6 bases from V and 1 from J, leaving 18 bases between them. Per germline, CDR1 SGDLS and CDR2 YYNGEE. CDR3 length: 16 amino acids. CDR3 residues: CASNPGTWDRTDTQYF. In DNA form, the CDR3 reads TGTGCCAGCAACCCCGGGACTTGGGACCGCACAGATACGCAGTATTTT.